Listed below are T cell receptor beta chains from one sample, sequenced in a study of blood T cell repertoires in COVID-19. Libraries were prepared by immunoSEQ multiplex PCR; TCRdb keeps only in-frame clonotypes and omits some of them. This table holds 150,000 to 200,000 clones, just under 90% found once. The sequencing input was peripheral blood. These receptors were collected from a woman in her 70s with COVID-19, enrolled during active disease. Both conserved end residues are part of each CDR3. The order of the fields is J gene, CDR3 length, clone size, V gene, D gene, CDR3 protein, CDR3 DNA. D genes are given only for firm matches. Only some rows state a clone size, as once, few, many or a class for expanded clones.

TRBJ2-2 17 . TRBV13 TRBD2 CASSQYRGRAPTGELFF TGTGCCAGCAGCCAATATCGAGGGAGGGCCCCCACCGGGGAGCTGTTTTTT
TRBJ2-3 13 . TRBV28 . CASSLNSPDTQYF TGTGCCAGCAGTTTAAACTCGCCAGATACGCAGTATTTT
TRBJ2-4 14 few TRBV5-1 TRBD1 CASSPGGAKNIQYF TGCGCCAGCAGTCCAGGGGGAGCCAAAAACATTCAGTACTTC
TRBJ1-1 12 . TRBV2 TRBD1 CASLQGGTEAFF TGTGCCAGCCTACAGGGGGGTACTGAAGCTTTCTTT
TRBJ2-5 13 . TRBV6-2/TRBV6-3 TRBD1 CASSRDRVETQYF TGTGCCAGCAGCCGGGACAGGGTGGAGACCCAGTACTTC
TRBJ1-2 15 . TRBV29-1 TRBD1 CSVLGQGGSLYGYTF TGCAGCGTTCTCGGACAGGGAGGTTCCCTCTATGGCTACACCTTC
TRBJ2-7 15 . TRBV4-2 TRBD2 CASSQVATSGYEQYF TGTGCCAGCAGCCAGGTCGCGACTAGCGGCTACGAGCAGTACTTC
TRBJ1-1 13 . TRBV30 . CAWSAQGNTEAFF TGTGCCTGGAGTGCACAGGGGAACACTGAAGCTTTCTTT
TRBJ1-6 16 . TRBV2 TRBD1 CASSEATTGGNSPLHF TGTGCCAGCAGTGAAGCGACGACAGGGGGAAATTCACCCCTCCACTTT
TRBJ1-2 14 . TRBV6-5 . CASGEGVSYYGYTF TGTGCCAGCGGAGAGGGCGTGTCCTACTATGGCTACACCTTC
TRBJ2-7 14 . TRBV6-2/TRBV6-3 TRBD2 CASSYREVTYEQYF TGTGCCAGCAGTTACCGGGAGGTCACCTACGAGCAGTACTTC
TRBJ2-5 16 . TRBV6-2/TRBV6-3 . CASSYRDTHIQETQYF TGTGCCAGCAGTTACCGGGACACCCACATTCAAGAGACCCAGTACTTC
TRBJ2-6 18 . TRBV3-1/TRBV3-2 TRBD2 CASSQGLAGISGANVLTF TGTGCCAGCAGCCAAGGACTAGCGGGGATCTCTGGGGCCAACGTCCTGACTTTC
TRBJ2-1 16 . TRBV7-2 TRBD1 CASSLAGTGSYNEQFF TGTGCCAGCAGCTTAGCCGGGACAGGGTCCTACAATGAGCAGTTCTTC
TRBJ2-5 14 . TRBV6-2/TRBV6-3 . CASSYAGFQETQYF TGTGCCAGCAGTTACGCAGGGTTCCAGGAGACCCAGTACTTC
TRBJ1-2 13 . TRBV28 TRBD1 CASSSGQGYGYTF TGTGCCAGCAGTTCCGGACAGGGCTATGGCTACACCTTC
TRBJ2-1 13 . TRBV7-9 TRBD2 CASSYRVGTSLFF TGTGCCAGCAGCTACCGGGTCGGGACTAGCCTGTTCTTC
TRBJ1-2 11 . TRBV29-1 . CSVTITGGYTF TGCAGCGTAACAATTACGGGTGGCTACACCTTC